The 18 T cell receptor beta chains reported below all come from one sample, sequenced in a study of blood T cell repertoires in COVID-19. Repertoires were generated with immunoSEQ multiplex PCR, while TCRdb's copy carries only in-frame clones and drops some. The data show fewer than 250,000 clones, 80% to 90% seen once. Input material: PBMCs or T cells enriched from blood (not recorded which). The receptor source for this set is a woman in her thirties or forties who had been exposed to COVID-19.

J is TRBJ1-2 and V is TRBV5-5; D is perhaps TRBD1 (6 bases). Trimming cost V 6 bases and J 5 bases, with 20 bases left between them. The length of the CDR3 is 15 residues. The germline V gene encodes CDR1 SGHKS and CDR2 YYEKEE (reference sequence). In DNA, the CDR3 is TGTGCCAGCAAGAACAGGGCGCAAGACAGTTATGGCTACACCTTC. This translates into CASKNRAQDSYGYTF.

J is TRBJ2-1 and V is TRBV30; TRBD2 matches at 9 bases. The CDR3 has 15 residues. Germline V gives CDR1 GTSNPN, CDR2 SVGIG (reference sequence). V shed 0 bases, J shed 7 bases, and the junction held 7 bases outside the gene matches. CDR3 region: CAWSVLVSGGNEQFF. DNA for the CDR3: TGTGCCTGGAGTGTACTGGTTAGCGGGGGAAATGAGCAGTTCTTC. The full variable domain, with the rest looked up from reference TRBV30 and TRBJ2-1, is SQTIHQWPATLVQPVGSPLSLECTVEGTSNPNLYWYRQAAGRGLQLLFYSVGIGQISSEVPQNLSASRPQDRQFILSSKKLLLSDSGFYLCAWSVLVSGGNEQFFGPGTRLTVL.

The DNA for the CDR3 is TGTGCCAGCAGTGAGTCCAGGGCCCAAGAGACCCAGTACTTC. This translates into CASSESRAQETQYF. The genes are TRBV6-1 and TRBJ2-5, with a possible D match to TRBD1 (5 bases). Trimming removed 3 bases from V and 1 base from J, with 9 bases in between. This CDR3 has 14 residues. CDR1 is MNHNS, CDR2 SASEGT, per germline.

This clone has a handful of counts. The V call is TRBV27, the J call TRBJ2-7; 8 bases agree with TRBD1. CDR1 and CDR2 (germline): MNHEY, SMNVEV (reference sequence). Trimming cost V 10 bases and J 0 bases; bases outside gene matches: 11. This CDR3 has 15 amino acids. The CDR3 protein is CATAPGDRRSYEQYF. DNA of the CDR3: TGTGCCACCGCGCCAGGGGACAGGCGCTCCTACGAGCAGTACTTC.

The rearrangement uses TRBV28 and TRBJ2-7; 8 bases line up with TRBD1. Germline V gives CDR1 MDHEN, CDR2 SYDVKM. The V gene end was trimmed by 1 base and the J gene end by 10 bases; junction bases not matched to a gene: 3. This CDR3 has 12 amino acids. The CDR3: CASSLSDRDQYF. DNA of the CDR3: TGTGCCAGCAGTTTATCGGACAGGGATCAGTACTTC.

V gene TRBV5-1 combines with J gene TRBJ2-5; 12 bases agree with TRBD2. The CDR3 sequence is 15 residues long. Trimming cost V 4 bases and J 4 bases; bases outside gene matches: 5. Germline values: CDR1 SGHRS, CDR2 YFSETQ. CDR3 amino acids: CASSQLAGGPETQYF. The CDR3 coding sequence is TGCGCCAGCAGCCAGCTAGCGGGGGGGCCAGAGACCCAGTACTTC.

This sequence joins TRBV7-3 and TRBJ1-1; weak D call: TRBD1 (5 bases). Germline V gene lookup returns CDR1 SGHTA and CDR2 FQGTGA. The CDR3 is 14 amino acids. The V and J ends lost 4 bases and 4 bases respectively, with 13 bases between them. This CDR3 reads CASSSPGVGTEAFF. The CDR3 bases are TGTGCCAGCAGCTCCCCGGGGGTGGGCACTGAAGCTTTCTTT.

This CDR3 is CASSQTGTYGYTF. CDR3 coding DNA: TGTGCCAGCAGCCAAACAGGGACCTATGGCTACACCTTC. V usage is TRBV4-2 and J usage is TRBJ1-2, with D maybe TRBD1 (6 bases). There are 13 residues in the CDR3. Germline CDR1 is LGHNA and CDR2 is YNFKEQ. Trimming removed 2 bases at V and 4 bases at J, with 8 bases between.

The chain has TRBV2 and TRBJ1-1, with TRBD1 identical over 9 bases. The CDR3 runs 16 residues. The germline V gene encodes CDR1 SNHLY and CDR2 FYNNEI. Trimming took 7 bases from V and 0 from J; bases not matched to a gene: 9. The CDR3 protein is CASNDPRTGVNTEAFF. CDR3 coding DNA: TGTGCCAGCAACGACCCCAGGACAGGGGTGAACACTGAAGCTTTCTTT.

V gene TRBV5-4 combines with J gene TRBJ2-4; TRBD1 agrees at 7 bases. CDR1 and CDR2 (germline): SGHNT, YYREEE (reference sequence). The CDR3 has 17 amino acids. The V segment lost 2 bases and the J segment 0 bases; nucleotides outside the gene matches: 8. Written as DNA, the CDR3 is TGTGCCAGCAGCTTACAGGGGTGGGCTTTAGCCAAAAACATTCAGTACTTC. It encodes CASSLQGWALAKNIQYF.

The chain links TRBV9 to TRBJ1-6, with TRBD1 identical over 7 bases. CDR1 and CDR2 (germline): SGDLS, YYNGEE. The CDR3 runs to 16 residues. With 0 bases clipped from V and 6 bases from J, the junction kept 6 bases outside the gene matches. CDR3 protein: CASSVASSGGNSPLHF. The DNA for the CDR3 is TGTGCCAGCAGCGTAGCGTCATCAGGGGGTAATTCACCCCTCCACTTT.

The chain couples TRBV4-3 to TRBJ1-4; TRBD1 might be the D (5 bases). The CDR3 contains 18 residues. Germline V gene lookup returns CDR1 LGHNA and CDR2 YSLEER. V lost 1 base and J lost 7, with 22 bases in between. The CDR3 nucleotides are TGCGCCAGCAGCCAAGCGCCCGGGACTCCTCCCCGGGGTGAAAAACTGTTTTTT. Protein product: CASSQAPGTPPRGEKLFF.

The CDR3 DNA reads as TGTGCCAGCAGCCAGACCGGTAGCGCTGGGTCACCCCTCCACTTT. It yields the protein CASSQTGSAGSPLHF. The V and J genes are TRBV7-2 and TRBJ1-6; D is undetermined. The CDR3 covers 15 residues. Trimming left V 5 bases short and J 10 bases short, with 18 bases between. Germline V CDR1 and CDR2: SGHTA, FQGNSA. Full variable domain (rest looked up from reference TRBV7-2 and TRBJ1-6): GAGVSQSPSNKVTEKGKDVELRCDPISGHTALYWYRQSLGQGLEFLIYFQGNSAPDKSGLPSDRFSAERTGGSVSTLTIQRTQQEDSAVYLCASSQTGSAGSPLHFGNGTRLTVT.

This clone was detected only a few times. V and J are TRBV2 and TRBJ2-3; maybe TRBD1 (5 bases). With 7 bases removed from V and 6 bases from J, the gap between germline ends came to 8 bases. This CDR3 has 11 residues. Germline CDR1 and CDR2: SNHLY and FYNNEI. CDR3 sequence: CASIYRDTQYF. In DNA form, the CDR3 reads TGTGCCAGCATATACAGGGATACGCAGTATTTT.

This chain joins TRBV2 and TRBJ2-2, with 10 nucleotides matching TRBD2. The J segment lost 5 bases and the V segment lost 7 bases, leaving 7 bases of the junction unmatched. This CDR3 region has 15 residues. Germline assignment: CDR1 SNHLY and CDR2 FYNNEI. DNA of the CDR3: TGTGCCAGCACTGAGCTAGCGGGGGCGACCGGGGAGCTGTTTTTT. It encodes CASTELAGATGELFF.

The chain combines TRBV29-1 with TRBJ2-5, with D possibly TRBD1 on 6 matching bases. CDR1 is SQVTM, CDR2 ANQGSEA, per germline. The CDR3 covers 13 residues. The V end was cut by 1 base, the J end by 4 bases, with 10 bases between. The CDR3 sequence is CSVEGVQGETQYF. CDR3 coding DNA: TGCAGCGTTGAAGGGGTACAGGGAGAGACCCAGTACTTC.

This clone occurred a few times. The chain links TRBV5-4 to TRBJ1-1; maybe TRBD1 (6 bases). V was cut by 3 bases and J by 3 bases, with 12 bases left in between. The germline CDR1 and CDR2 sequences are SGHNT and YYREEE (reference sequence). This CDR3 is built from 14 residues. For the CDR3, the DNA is TGTGCCAGCAGCTACACAGGGATGGACACTGAAGCTTTCTTT. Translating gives CASSYTGMDTEAFF. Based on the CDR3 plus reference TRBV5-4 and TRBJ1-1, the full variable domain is ETGVTQSPTHLIKTRGQQVTLRCSSQSGHNTVSWYQQALGQGPQFIFQYYREEENGRGNFPPRFSGLQFPNYSSELNVNALELDDSALYLCASSYTGMDTEAFFGQGTRLTVV.

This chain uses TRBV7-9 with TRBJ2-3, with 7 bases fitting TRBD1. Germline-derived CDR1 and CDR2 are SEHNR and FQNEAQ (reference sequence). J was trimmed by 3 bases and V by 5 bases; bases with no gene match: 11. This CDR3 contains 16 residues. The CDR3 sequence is CASSLTQGTQTDTQYF. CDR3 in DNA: TGTGCCAGCAGCCTGACACAGGGGACCCAAACAGATACGCAGTATTTT. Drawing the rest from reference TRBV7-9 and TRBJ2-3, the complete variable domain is DTGVSQNPRHKITKRGQNVTFRCDPISEHNRLYWYRQTLGQGPEFLTYFQNEAQLEKSRLLSDRFSAERPKGSFSTLEIQRTEQGDSAMYLCASSLTQGTQTDTQYFGPGTRLTVL.